The entry that follows covers one T cell receptor beta chain sequence. The antigen is not known. Additional DNA sequences in this sample encode the identical CDR3. The data derive from a study of shared clonotypes between healthy human individuals. About the study: CD4 naive cells filled three plates per donor, CD4 memory three, CD8 naive two and CD8 memory one. Study results and limitations: Estimated richness values were generally larger in naive subsets than in memory subsets.

Germline lookup yields CDR1 MDHEN and CDR2 SYDVKM. Trimming took off 4 bases at V and 1 base at J, with 7 bases between the two ends. The CDR3 sequence is 13 residues long. Deep-level settings were used for running the assay. TCRdb's copy holds only in-frame clones and misses some; the assay was immunoSEQ multiplex PCR. The sample has 2 million to 2.5 million clones, 92% seen once. V usage is TRBV28 and J usage is TRBJ1-1; D unclear. This clonotype originated in a man aged 18 to 30 in good health. Some clones in this sample may be carry-over from other donors' samples. The sample was naive CD4+ T cells from PBMCs. The subset is: CD45RA+ positively selected. The DNA for the CDR3 is TGTGCCAGCAGTTCCGGTCCGAACACTGAAGCTTTCTTT. Its protein product is CASSSGPNTEAFF.